The clone carrying this T cell receptor beta chain was seen just once. The data were obtained in a study of T cells after somatic rescue of genetic block. V dropped 4 bases and J dropped 0 bases, with 8 bases sitting between them. Looked up from germline, CDR1 is SGHRS and CDR2 is YFSETQ. The CDR3 has 14 residues. Clones were read by immunoSEQ multiplex PCR, and TCRdb kept only the in-frame ones, dropping some. The sample contains 13,000 to 15,000 clones, about 70% of which appear only once. The specimen was peripheral blood mononuclear cells (PBMCs). The sequence was collected from a man aged 18 to 35. The genes are TRBV5-1 and TRBJ2-1; D possibly corresponds to TRBD1 (5 bases). The CDR3 sequence is CASSLDSSYNEQFF. Written as DNA, the CDR3 is TGCGCCAGCAGCCTCGACAGCTCCTACAATGAGCAGTTCTTC.